A single sample is the source of the 26 T cell receptor beta chains below, sequenced in a study of graft-versus-host responses after intestinal transplantation. The antigens of these receptors remain unknown. Assay: immunoSEQ multiplex PCR; the TCRdb copy retains only in-frame clones and omits some. The sample has about 120,000 clones, over 85% seen once. The material was unstimulated CD4+ T cells sorted from spleen or lymph node cells, obtained before intestinal transplant. These receptors came from a human donor who received an intestinal transplant.

The CDR3: CASSLESMGSYTF. The CDR3 coding sequence is TGTGCCAGCAGCTTGGAGTCAATGGGAAGCTACACCTTC. The V and J genes are TRBV5-4 and TRBJ1-2; D unclear. Germline loops: CDR1 SGHNT, CDR2 YYREEE (reference sequence). The V and J ends lost 0 bases and 9 bases respectively, with 12 bases between them. The CDR3 extends over 13 amino acids.

Written as DNA, the CDR3 is TGTGCCAGCAGCTATACAGGGCTGGGGGGATACGAGCAGTACTTC. As protein: CASSYTGLGGYEQYF. The rearrangement uses TRBV6-5 and TRBJ2-7; D is possibly TRBD1 or TRBD2 (6 bases each). Trimming took 6 bases from V and 4 from J, leaving 19 bases between them. Germline V CDR1 and CDR2: MNHEY, SVGAGI. CDR3 size: 15 residues.

J is TRBJ2-1 and V is TRBV9; weak D call: TRBD2 (5 bases). The CDR3 runs 13 residues. CDR1 is SGDLS, CDR2 YYNGEE, per germline. V was clipped by 0 bases and J by 4 bases, with 5 bases between them. The CDR3 reads CASSVAGYNEQFF. The CDR3 DNA follows: TGTGCCAGCAGCGTAGCGGGGTACAATGAGCAGTTCTTC.

The chain has TRBV28 and TRBJ2-3, with 7 bases identical to TRBD1. The CDR3 loop spans 15 amino acids. Per germline, CDR1 MDHEN and CDR2 SYDVKM. The J segment lost 0 bases and the V segment lost 2 bases, leaving 2 bases of the junction unmatched. The CDR3 loop is CASSLRDRSTDTQYF. CDR3 nucleotide sequence: TGTGCCAGCAGTTTACGGGACAGAAGCACAGATACGCAGTATTTT.

The chain has TRBV15 and TRBJ1-4; D might be TRBD1 (6 bases). CDR3 length: 15 amino acids. The V gene lost 3 bases and the J gene lost 2 bases, with 10 bases spanning the gap. Germline assignment: CDR1 LNHNV and CDR2 YYDKDF (reference sequence). The CDR3 coding sequence is TGTGCCACCAGCAGGCAGGGGACCACTAATGAAAAACTGTTTTTT. Translating it yields CATSRQGTTNEKLFF.

The chain employs TRBV28 and TRBJ1-2, with TRBD1 matching over 7 bases. V lost 7 bases to trimming and J lost 4 bases; unmatched junction nucleotides: 6. CDR3 length equals 13 residues. Per the germline V gene, CDR1 is MDHEN and CDR2 is SYDVKM. The CDR3 DNA reads TGTGCCAGCACCCCGGGACAGAGCTATGGCTACACCTTC. Its protein product is CASTPGQSYGYTF.

The V gene is TRBV29-1, the J gene TRBJ2-5; D is possibly TRBD1 (6 bases). The germline V and J ends were trimmed by 7 bases and 0 bases, with 9 bases remaining between them. The CDR3 sequence is 12 residues long. Germline V gives CDR1 SQVTM, CDR2 ANQGSEA. The CDR3 DNA reads TGCAGCGGGGACACAAACCAAGAGACCCAGTACTTC. Its translation is CSGDTNQETQYF.

This clone came up a few times. The chain has TRBV14 and TRBJ1-2; 12 positions match TRBD1. CDR1 and CDR2 from the germline V gene are SGHDN and FVKESK. Trimming cost V 4 bases and J 5 bases; bases outside gene matches: 11. The CDR3 covers 17 residues. CDR3 protein: CASSPYRDRGHLYGYTF. The CDR3 coding sequence is TGTGCCAGCAGCCCGTACCGGGACAGGGGGCATTTATATGGCTACACCTTC.

This clone was seen only once. V usage is TRBV28 and J usage is TRBJ2-5; TRBD1 or TRBD2 may be the D gene (6 bases each). This CDR3 region has 15 residues. Germline loops: CDR1 MDHEN, CDR2 SYDVKM. Trimming pared 5 bases from V and 6 bases from J, leaving 19 bases between. DNA of the CDR3: TGTGCCAGCAGTCCAGCCCTGGGGGGCCCAAAGACCCAGTACTTC. This sequence encodes CASSPALGGPKTQYF.

The chain recombines TRBV12-5 with TRBJ1-3, with a weak D call TRBD1 (6 bases). This CDR3 spans 15 amino acids. The germline V gene encodes CDR1 LGHNT and CDR2 FRNRAP. V shed 6 bases and J shed 4 bases, with 16 bases lying between them. This chain's CDR3 is CASGRTGGGGNTIYF. The CDR3 DNA sequence: TGTGCTAGTGGCCGGACGGGGGGCGGCGGAAACACCATATATTTT.

The chain joins TRBV7-3 to TRBJ2-1, with TRBD2 identical over 9 bases. Trimming removed 1 base from V and 6 bases from J; junction bases left unmatched: 4. CDR1 and CDR2 (germline): SGHTA, FQGTGA. The CDR3 consists of 15 residues. CDR3 nucleotide sequence: TGTGCCAGCAGCTTAAGGGCGGGAGGGGGCAATGAGCAGTTCTTC. Translating it yields CASSLRAGGGNEQFF.

The chain recombines TRBV21-1 with TRBJ2-6; the listed D gene, TRBD1, was not tested against the DNA. TRBV21-1 is annotated as a pseudogene. The CDR3 consists of 19 residues. The chain's CDR3 is CASRPPTGGPPSGANVLTF. CDR3 in DNA: TGTGCCAGCAGGCCCCCGACAGGGGGTCCTCCGTCCGGGGCCAACGTCCTGACTTTC.

The chain joins TRBV9 to TRBJ1-2, with D unclear. Trimming removed 1 base from V and 7 bases from J, with 8 bases in between. Germline V gene data show CDR1 as SGDLS and CDR2 as YYNGEE. This CDR3 is built from 12 residues. CDR3 amino acids: CASSVNFGGYTF. The CDR3 DNA reads as TGTGCCAGCAGCGTAAATTTCGGTGGCTACACCTTC.

This rearrangement joins TRBV5-1 to TRBJ2-2; 13 nucleotides match TRBD2. The germline gives CDR1 SGHRS, CDR2 YFSETQ. V was pared by 1 base and J by 6 bases, with 3 bases of the junction left unmatched. The CDR3 spans 16 residues. CDR3 bases: TGCGCCAGCAGCTTGCCCGGGACTAGCGGGGCCGGGGAGCTGTTTTTT. Amino acid sequence: CASSLPGTSGAGELFF.

The chain joins TRBV7-9 to TRBJ2-7; 8 bases map to TRBD2. With 4 bases clipped from V and 5 bases from J, the junction kept 7 bases outside the gene matches. This CDR3 has 14 residues. Germline assignment: CDR1 SEHNR and CDR2 FQNEAQ (reference sequence). The CDR3 DNA is TGTGCCAGCAGCTATAGCGGGATGGGGGACGAGCAGTACTTC. Residues: CASSYSGMGDEQYF.

The V gene is TRBV9, the J gene TRBJ1-3, with D perhaps matching TRBD1 (5 bases). The CDR3 extends over 14 amino acids. Per the germline V gene, CDR1 is SGDLS and CDR2 is YYNGEE. Trimming stripped 1 base from V and 2 bases from J, with 7 bases between. In nucleotides, the CDR3 is TGTGCCAGCAGCGTACAGGGAACTGGAAACACCATATATTTT. This gives the protein CASSVQGTGNTIYF.

This chain joins TRBV18 and TRBJ1-1, with 7 bases identical to TRBD1. The CDR3 is 13 amino acids. V shed 2 bases, J shed 8 bases, and the junction held 5 bases outside the gene matches. Germline-derived CDR1 and CDR2 are KGHSH and LQKENI. CDR3 sequence: CASSPGDRQEAFF. The DNA of the CDR3 is TGTGCCAGCTCACCAGGGGACAGACAGGAAGCTTTCTTT.

The gene calls are TRBV11-2 and TRBJ2-7; TRBD2 matches 12 bases. Germline V CDR1 and CDR2: SGHAT, FQNNGV. V dropped 2 bases and J dropped 5; count of bases not matched to a gene: 4. The CDR3 has 15 residues. In DNA form, the CDR3 reads TGTGCCAGCAGCTTATGGACTAGCGGGACCCACGAGCAGTACTTC. It translates to CASSLWTSGTHEQYF.

The rearrangement joins TRBV19 to TRBJ1-1; TRBD1 matches at 8 bases. V lost 5 bases, J lost 4 bases, and 15 bases stayed unmatched. CDR1 is LNHDA and CDR2 is SQIVND in the germline V gene (reference sequence). This CDR3 spans 17 amino acids. In nucleotides, the CDR3 is TGTGCCAGTAGTCCCCCACGGACAGGGTCGTTCGGCACTGAAGCTTTCTTT. Encoded protein: CASSPPRTGSFGTEAFF. Looking up the rest from reference TRBV19 and TRBJ1-1 gives the full variable domain: DGGITQSPKYLFRKEGQNVTLSCEQNLNHDAMYWYRQDPGQGLRLIYYSQIVNDFQKGDIAEGYSVSREKKESFPLTVTSAQKNPTAFYLCASSPPRTGSFGTEAFFGQGTRLTVV.

CDR3 nucleotide sequence: TGTGCCAGCAGTGGCACAGGGGGCCATTGGGAAAAACTGTTTTTT. It encodes CASSGTGGHWEKLFF. This rearrangement joins TRBV28 to TRBJ1-4; 9 bases align to TRBD1. V trimming: 5 bases; J trimming: 8 bases; junction bases outside the gene matches: 9. The CDR3 runs 15 residues. Germline V gene sequence: CDR1 MDHEN, CDR2 SYDVKM.

This chain uses TRBV7-9 with TRBJ2-7; D unclear. The CDR3 has 14 residues. Trimming took off 1 base at V and 1 base at J, with 8 bases between the two ends. Germline V gene data show CDR1 as SEHNR and CDR2 as FQNEAQ (reference sequence). CDR3 protein: CASSLGTNSYEQYF. CDR3 DNA sequence: TGTGCCAGCAGCTTAGGAACCAATTCCTACGAGCAGTACTTC.

With respect to this clone: The same CDR3 also results from other DNA sequences found in this sample. This CDR3 reads CAISAAGTSGTYEQYF. The CDR3 bases are TGTGCCATCAGTGCAGCCGGGACTAGCGGGACTTACGAGCAGTACTTC. The chain is built from TRBV10-3 and TRBJ2-7, with 13 bases that match TRBD2. The CDR3 is 16 residues long. J was trimmed by 4 bases and V by 4 bases; bases with no gene match: 7. Germline lookup yields CDR1 ENHRY and CDR2 SYGVKD.

This clone showed up just once. V and J are TRBV11-2 and TRBJ2-7; TRBD1 might be the D (7 bases). The germline CDR1 and CDR2 sequences are SGHAT and FQNNGV. The CDR3 runs to 15 residues. The V gene lost 2 bases and the J gene lost 1 base, with 12 bases spanning the gap. The CDR3 bases are TGTGCCAGCAGCTTAATGGCAGGGGGGTCCTACGAGCAGTACTTC. Protein product: CASSLMAGGSYEQYF.

This chain links TRBV15 with TRBJ2-6; 8 bases map to TRBD1. Trimming took 5 bases from V and 4 from J; bases not matched to a gene: 13. The CDR3 runs to 18 residues. Per germline, CDR1 LNHNV and CDR2 YYDKDF (reference sequence). The CDR3: CATSVRQGSLRGANVLTF. DNA for the CDR3: TGTGCCACCAGCGTAAGACAGGGGAGTCTGAGGGGGGCCAACGTCCTGACTTTC. Full variable domain (outside the CDR3, taken from reference TRBV15 and TRBJ2-6): DAMVIQNPRYQVTQFGKPVTLSCSQTLNHNVMYWYQQKSSQAPKLLFHYYDKDFNNEADTPDNFQSRRPNTSFCFLDIRSPGLGDTAMYLCATSVRQGSLRGANVLTFGAGSRLTVL.

V usage is TRBV30 and J usage is TRBJ2-7; D is possibly TRBD2 (6 bases). CDR1 is GTSNPN, CDR2 SVGIG, per germline (reference sequence). V dropped 0 bases and J dropped 2 bases, with 14 bases sitting between them. The CDR3 totals 15 residues. For the CDR3, the DNA is TGTGCCTGGAGTGTACTGGGCGGGACTGCCTACGAGCAGTACTTC. Protein product: CAWSVLGGTAYEQYF.

The rearrangement links TRBV21-1 to TRBJ2-5; TRBD1, the D gene given by the table, was not confirmed from the DNA. TRBV21-1 is a pseudogene locus. The CDR3 covers 16 residues. The CDR3 is CASSKGADRGRETQYF. CDR3 DNA: TGTGCCAGCAGCAAGGGAGCGGACAGGGGGCGAGAGACCCAGTACTTC.